These 5 T cell receptor beta chains came from one sample sequenced in a study of cytomegalovirus exposure and HLA in healthy donors. Primers for the PCR totalled 60 Vbeta and 13 Jbeta. Repertoires were generated with immunoSEQ multiplex PCR, while TCRdb's copy carries only in-frame clones and drops some. The table has over 150,000 clones, roughly 78% seen once; the top ten hold 1%. The source material was PBMCs. The receptors come from a woman aged 50 to 65 in good health and CMV-seropositive.

The rearrangement uses TRBV6-5 and TRBJ2-5; 9 nucleotides align to TRBD2. The CDR3 covers 15 residues. V was clipped by 2 bases and J by 2 bases; unmatched bases: 3. The V gene's germline CDR1 is MNHEY and CDR2 SVGAGI. CDR3 in amino acids: CASSYNSGGQETQYF. The CDR3 DNA is TGTGCCAGCAGTTACAATAGCGGGGGTCAAGAGACCCAGTACTTC.

This rearrangement joins TRBV7-9 to TRBJ1-5; possibly TRBD1 for D (6 bases). Germline loops: CDR1 SEHNR, CDR2 FQNEAQ (reference sequence). The CDR3 covers 15 residues. The germline V and J ends were trimmed by 4 bases and 4 bases, with 14 bases remaining between them. The DNA for the CDR3 is TGTGCCAGCAGCTCGACCGAACAGGGAAATCAGCCCCAGCATTTT. Protein sequence: CASSSTEQGNQPQHF.

This rearrangement joins TRBV2 to TRBJ1-2, with D tentatively TRBD1 (6 bases). Trimming took off 5 bases at V and 2 bases at J, with 12 bases between the two ends. This CDR3 has 14 amino acids. CDR1 and CDR2 from the germline V gene are SNHLY and FYNNEI. The CDR3 protein is CASSRRGTNYGYTF. DNA for the CDR3: TGTGCCAGCAGTAGAAGGGGGACAAACTATGGCTACACCTTC. The full variable domain, in which reference TRBV2 and TRBJ1-2 provide the parts outside the CDR3, is EPEVTQTPSHQVTQMGQEVILRCVPISNHLYFYWYRQILGQKVEFLVSFYNNEISEKSEIFDDQFSVERPDGSNFTLKIRSTKLEDSAMYFCASSRRGTNYGYTFGSGTRLTVV.

V gene TRBV28 combines with J gene TRBJ2-7, with a possible D match to TRBD2 (6 bases). The germline V gene has CDR1 MDHEN and CDR2 SYDVKM. The CDR3 is 16 residues long. V was clipped by 1 base and J by 0 bases, with 13 bases between them. The CDR3 loop reads CASSLFGGASSYEQYF. For the CDR3, the DNA is TGTGCCAGCAGTTTATTCGGGGGAGCAAGCTCCTACGAGCAGTACTTC.

The table lists this clone with a count of one. The J gene is TRBJ2-7, the V gene TRBV30; D gene uncertain. Between the trimmed V and J ends, which lost 4 bases and 8 bases, there was a span of 15 bases. Germline assignment: CDR1 GTSNPN and CDR2 SVGIG (reference sequence). CDR3 length equals 12 residues. Here the CDR3 DNA reads TGTGCCTGGAACGGTCTGGAGCAGAAGCAGTACTTC. Its translation: CAWNGLEQKQYF. The full variable domain, with the rest looked up from reference TRBV30 and TRBJ2-7, is SQTIHQWPATLVQPVGSPLSLECTVEGTSNPNLYWYRQAAGRGLQLLFYSVGIGQISSEVPQNLSASRPQDRQFILSSKKLLLSDSGFYLCAWNGLEQKQYFGPGTRLTVT.